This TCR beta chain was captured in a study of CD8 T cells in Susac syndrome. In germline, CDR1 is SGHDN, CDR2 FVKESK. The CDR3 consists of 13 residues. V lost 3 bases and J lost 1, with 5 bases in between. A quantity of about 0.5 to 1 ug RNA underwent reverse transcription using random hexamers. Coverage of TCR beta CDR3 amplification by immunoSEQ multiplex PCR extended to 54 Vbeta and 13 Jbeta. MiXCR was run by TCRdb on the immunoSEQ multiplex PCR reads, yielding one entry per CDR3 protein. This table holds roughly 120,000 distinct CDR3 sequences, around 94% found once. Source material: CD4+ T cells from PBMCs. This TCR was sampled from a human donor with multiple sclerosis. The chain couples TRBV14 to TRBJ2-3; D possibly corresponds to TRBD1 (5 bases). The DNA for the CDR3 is TGTGCCAGCAGCCACAGGGGCACAGATACGCAGTATTTT. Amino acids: CASSHRGTDTQYF.